This T cell receptor beta chain is from a study of shared clonotypes between healthy human individuals. TCRdb's copy holds only in-frame clones and misses some; the assay was immunoSEQ multiplex PCR. The sample consists of about 520,000 clones, around 96% of them appearing once. Trimming stripped 0 bases from V and 3 bases from J, with 8 bases between. Germline CDR1 is LNHDA and CDR2 is SQIVND (reference sequence). The CDR3 runs to 15 residues. The sample was naive CD4+ T cells sorted from blood. The subset here: CD45RA+ positively selected. V gene TRBV19 combines with J gene TRBJ1-4; weak D call: TRBD1 (5 bases). The receptor was isolated from a woman aged 30 to 39 in good health. As DNA, the CDR3 is TGTGCCAGTAGTATAGACAGGACACCTAATGAAAAACTGTTTTTT. Translation gives CASSIDRTPNEKLFF. Full variable domain (remainder filled in from reference TRBV19 and TRBJ1-4): DGGITQSPKYLFRKEGQNVTLSCEQNLNHDAMYWYRQDPGQGLRLIYYSQIVNDFQKGDIAEGYSVSREKKESFPLTVTSAQKNPTAFYLCASSIDRTPNEKLFFGSGTQLSVL.